This T cell receptor beta chain was observed in a study of blood T cells in healthy people across ages. The study's findings and limits: TCR beta diversity, measured per million T cells, fell in a roughly linear way with age.

A second PCR of roughly 7 to 11 cycles used a sample-barcoded 5' primer and a J-beta primer mix. A template-switch adaptor containing 12 random nucleotides labeled each cDNA molecule. Sequencing yielded, for each sample, at least 3 million paired-end reads carrying CDR3. TCRdb re-analysed the 5' RACE reads in MiXCR, keeping a single row per CDR3 protein. Among more than 1,400,000 distinct CDR3 sequences, around 39% were seen once, and the ten largest hold 7% to 9.5%. This clonotype was counted between two and nine times. Its antigen is unidentified. Per the germline V gene, CDR1 is SNHLY and CDR2 is FYNNEI. V was clipped by 6 bases and J by 3 bases, with 17 bases between them. The CDR3 sequence is 15 residues long. At least 6 million PBMCs were isolated per sample.

This receptor was taken from a young woman in good health. This chain uses TRBV2 with TRBJ1-2, with unresolved D. The sequenced sample consisted of blood. CDR3 region: CASSSTAEWYYGYTF. The CDR3 DNA reads TGTGCCAGCAGCTCGACGGCGGAGTGGTACTATGGCTACACCTTC.